These T cell receptor beta chains were read from a single sample in a study of Graves' ophthalmopathy and Graves' hyperthyroidism. TCRdb processed the multiplex PCR reads anew with MiXCR; each CDR3 protein has one entry. The sample has some 1.1 million distinct CDR3 sequences, 35% to 40% seen once. Material for sequencing was peripheral blood or thyroid tissue (not recorded which). These receptors originate from an adult man with Graves' hyperthyroidism. Each CDR3 is given with its conserved first and last residue.

TRBV5-6	TRBJ2-5	CASSSPGLAGEETQYF
TRBV7-7	TRBJ2-5	CASYTTGGQETQYF
TRBV29-1	TRBJ1-2	CSVVGRDWAGGYTF
TRBV10-3	TRBJ2-7	CAISEPSSYEQYF
TRBV19	TRBJ1-4	CASSMRQGPEKLFF
TRBV20-1	TRBJ2-2	CSARDVLAGNTGELFF
TRBV19	TRBJ1-5	CASSTLHQPQHF
TRBV6-2/TRBV6-3	TRBJ1-2	CASSYPTIGYTF
TRBV4-1	TRBJ1-4	CASSQGSAPRNEKLFF
TRBV20-1	TRBJ1-3	CSAAGGGVGNTIYF
TRBV15	TRBJ1-3	CATSRPPLGGAENTIYF
TRBV5-1	TRBJ2-5	CASSLGKETQYF
TRBV24-1	TRBJ1-1	CATSDLAGQIGFF
TRBV6-4	TRBJ2-5	CASKSGQGWETQYF
TRBV29-1	TRBJ2-7	CSVVDDGGGQYF
TRBV5-5	TRBJ1-5	CAGSLAGGNQPQHF
TRBV7-3	TRBJ2-5	CASSLRPAGALQTQYF
TRBV15	TRBJ2-5	CATSRVPRVGETQYF
TRBV12-3/TRBV12-4	TRBJ2-7	CASSRQPDSYEQYF
TRBV5-1	TRBJ1-2	CASSLAIGAHGYTF
TRBV12-3/TRBV12-4	TRBJ2-7	CASSWTYPDRDVSYEQYF
TRBV2	TRBJ1-5	CASDDPRGHGNQPQHF
TRBV5-1	TRBJ2-2	CATYREPTGELFF
TRBV9	TRBJ1-1	CASSVTPTLTNTEAFF
TRBV5-1	TRBJ2-2	CASSLVGEGANTGELFF
TRBV6-5	TRBJ2-7	CASSMTALTYEQYF
TRBV29-1	TRBJ1-2	CSVANGGYTF
TRBV15	TRBJ1-5	CATSSERDTYQPQHF
TRBV20-1	TRBJ2-2	CSARTPNTGELFF
TRBV7-9	TRBJ1-1	CASSLDMTMNTEAFF
TRBV19	TRBJ1-5	CACSPHPPGHNQPQHF
TRBV20-1	TRBJ2-7	CSATGQVLGYEQYF
TRBV4-3	TRBJ2-3	CASSPLRSSTDTQYF
TRBV6-1	TRBJ2-7	CASNGNYEQYF
TRBV24-1	TRBJ1-4	CATSDPAQGGEKLFF
TRBV6-1	TRBJ1-4	CSPGVGEKLFF
TRBV5-1	TRBJ1-1	CASSRRTGTNTEAFF
TRBV5-1	TRBJ1-1	CASSLRPTGTEAFF
TRBV5-6	TRBJ2-5	CASSLVGFSETQYF
TRBV20-1	TRBJ1-1	CSATRHPGAEAFF
TRBV7-8	TRBJ1-2	CASSLGGGPNGYTF
TRBV5-1	TRBJ2-2	CASSLEVGDTGELFF
TRBV29-1	TRBJ1-5	CSSGSANSNQPQHF
TRBV29-1	TRBJ2-2	CSVEGHSGLDTGELFF
TRBV19	TRBJ2-2	CASSDGKGTYTGELFF
TRBV7-2	TRBJ1-6	CASNDPGESPLHF
TRBV27	TRBJ2-6	CASSGTEGAGANVLTF
TRBV9	TRBJ1-3	CASSVGPSGGPGNTIYF
TRBV9	TRBJ2-5	CARILAGDSGETQYF
TRBV7-7	TRBJ2-5	CASSISSERGETQYF
TRBV7-7	TRBJ2-6	CASSPQGGLSGANVLTF
TRBV12-3/TRBV12-4	TRBJ2-5	CASSSHKGQETQYF
TRBV6-5	TRBJ2-7	CASRGLGFDEQYF